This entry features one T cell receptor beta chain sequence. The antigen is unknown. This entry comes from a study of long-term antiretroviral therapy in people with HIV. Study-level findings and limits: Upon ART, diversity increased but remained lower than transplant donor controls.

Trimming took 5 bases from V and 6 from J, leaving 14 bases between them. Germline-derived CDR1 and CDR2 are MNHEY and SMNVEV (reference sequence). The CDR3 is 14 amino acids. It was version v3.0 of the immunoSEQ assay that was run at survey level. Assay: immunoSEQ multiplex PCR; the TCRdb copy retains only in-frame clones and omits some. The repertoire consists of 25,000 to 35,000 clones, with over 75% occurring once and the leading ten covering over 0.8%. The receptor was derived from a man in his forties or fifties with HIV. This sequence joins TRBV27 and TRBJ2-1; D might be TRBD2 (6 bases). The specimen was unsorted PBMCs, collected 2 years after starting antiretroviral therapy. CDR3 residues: CASSPPRRVNEQFF. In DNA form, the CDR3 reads TGTGCCAGCAGTCCCCCGCGGAGGGTCAATGAGCAGTTCTTC.